One and the same sample provided the 16 T cell receptor beta chains below, sequenced in a study of T cells in lung cancer brain metastases. Method: immunoSEQ multiplex PCR; TCRdb's copy keeps in-frame clones and lacks some. The sample consists of under 2,000 clones, approximately 79% of them appearing once. What was sequenced was tumor tissue from the primary lung tumor. The source is a man between 65 and 80 years old with non-small cell lung cancer.

The chain employs TRBV18 and TRBJ1-1; 7 bases match TRBD1. Per germline, CDR1 KGHSH and CDR2 LQKENI. The J segment lost 3 bases and the V segment lost 0 bases, leaving 4 bases of the junction unmatched. The CDR3 covers 15 residues. CDR3 residues: CASSPPTGLYTEAFF. Here the CDR3 DNA reads TGTGCCAGCTCACCACCGACAGGGTTGTACACTGAAGCTTTCTTT.

On this clone: A junction boundary mismatches the germline segment, possibly from a read error. The chain uses TRBV18 and TRBJ2-6; D might be TRBD1 (5 bases). Per the germline V gene, CDR1 is KGHSH and CDR2 is LQKENI. This CDR3 has 16 amino acids. The CDR3 DNA follows: TGTGCCAGCTCGCCTGAACAGCTCTCTGGGGCCAACGTTCTGACTTTC. Translating gives CASSPEQLSGANVLTF.

The V and J genes are TRBV2 and TRBJ2-1; a possible D gene is TRBD1 (6 bases). Germline V gene data show CDR1 as SNHLY and CDR2 as FYNNEI. The CDR3 spans 15 residues. Trimming took off 7 bases at V and 6 bases at J, with 19 bases between the two ends. CDR3 nucleotide sequence: TGTGCCAGCACCTTGGACAGACTACGGGGCAATGAGCAGTTCTTC. Its protein product is CASTLDRLRGNEQFF.

This clone occurred once. The chain employs TRBV25-1 and TRBJ1-6; TRBD1 matches at 11 bases. J gave up 6 bases and V 3 bases, and 1 base lay outside the gene matches. The CDR3 contains 15 residues. Germline V gene data show CDR1 as MGHDK and CDR2 as SYGVNS. The CDR3: CASSDGTGGNSPLHF. The CDR3 DNA reads as TGTGCCAGCAGTGACGGGACAGGGGGTAATTCACCCCTCCACTTT.

The rearrangement joins TRBV7-2 to TRBJ2-1; the D gene is possibly TRBD1 (5 bases). The CDR3 spans 15 residues. Trimming left V 5 bases short and J 5 bases short, with 16 bases between. The germline gives CDR1 SGHTA, CDR2 FQGNSA. CDR3 protein: CASSRSRLRDNEQFF. The CDR3 nucleotides read TGTGCCAGCAGCCGATCTAGACTCAGGGACAATGAGCAGTTCTTC.

This chain uses TRBV29-1 with TRBJ1-3; a possible D gene is TRBD1 (5 bases). Trimming left V 6 bases short and J 2 bases short, with 11 bases between. The CDR3 is 13 residues long. Per the germline V gene, CDR1 is SQVTM and CDR2 is ANQGSEA. The CDR3 is CSVGQGTGNTIYF. The DNA for the CDR3 is TGCAGCGTGGGTCAGGGAACTGGAAACACCATATATTTT.

The chain employs TRBV5-5 and TRBJ2-7; 9 bases map to TRBD2. The trim removed 0 bases at V and 4 bases at J, leaving 8 bases unmatched. Germline CDR1 SGHKS, CDR2 YYEKEE (reference sequence). The CDR3 runs to 16 residues. The CDR3 spells CASSLVFAGGEYEQYF. CDR3 sequence (DNA): TGTGCCAGCAGCTTGGTCTTTGCGGGAGGGGAATACGAGCAGTACTTC.

This chain joins TRBV9 and TRBJ1-2, with 7 bases that match TRBD1. Germline V gene data show CDR1 as SGDLS and CDR2 as YYNGEE. Trimming removed 0 bases from V and 1 base from J; junction bases left unmatched: 3. This CDR3 is 15 amino acids long. The CDR3 DNA reads as TGTGCCAGCAGCGTAGAGGGACAGATTAACTATGGCTACACCTTC. It translates to CASSVEGQINYGYTF. Looking up the rest from reference TRBV9 and TRBJ1-2 gives the full variable domain: DSGVTQTPKHLITATGQRVTLRCSPRSGDLSVYWYQQSLDQGLQFLIQYYNGEERAKGNILERFSAQQFPDLHSELNLSSLELGDSALYFCASSVEGQINYGYTFGSGTRLTVV.

The chain joins TRBV11-1 to TRBJ2-2; D is unresolved. Germline lookup yields CDR1 SGHAT and CDR2 FQDESV (reference sequence). The V and J ends lost 4 bases and 4 bases respectively, with 10 bases between them. The CDR3 contains 14 residues. The CDR3 loop is CASSSDPVTGELFF. The CDR3 DNA is TGTGCCAGCAGCTCGGACCCTGTCACCGGGGAGCTGTTTTTT.

On this clone: The junction departs from the called germline gene at one end, perhaps through a read error. Additional DNA sequences in this sample encode the identical CDR3. The chain is built from TRBV13 and TRBJ2-7; a possible D gene is TRBD2 (6 bases). CDR1 is PRHDT and CDR2 is FYEKMQ in the germline V gene (reference sequence). CDR3 length: 16 residues. CDR3 residues: CASSLGRGLSSYEQYF. The CDR3 nucleotides are TGTGCCAGCAGCTTAGGACGGGGACTGAGCTCCTACGAACAGTACTTC.

Concerning this clone: Within the sample, other DNA sequences also encode this same CDR3. The rearrangement uses TRBV20-1 and TRBJ2-5, with 7 bases aligning to TRBD1. Unmatched junction bases numbered 2, after V lost 5 bases and J lost 5 bases. Germline V gene sequence: CDR1 DFQATT, CDR2 SNEGSKA (reference sequence). The CDR3 runs to 11 residues. The CDR3 DNA sequence: TGCAGTGCTGACAGGGATGAGACCCAGTACTTC. This encodes CSADRDETQYF.

CDR3 in amino acids: CASSGPRRDEQYF. Here the CDR3 DNA reads TGCGCCAGCAGCGGTCCCAGGCGAGACGAGCAGTACTTC. This rearrangement joins TRBV4-3 to TRBJ2-7, with D unresolved. The germline V gene encodes CDR1 LGHNA and CDR2 YSLEER. CDR3 length equals 13 residues. Trimming left V 5 bases short and J 5 bases short, with 13 bases between.

Comment on this clone: Other nucleotide sequences from this sample produce the same CDR3. The chain is built from TRBV14 and TRBJ2-5; a possible D gene is TRBD2 (6 bases). The CDR3 loop spans 16 amino acids. Germline V gives CDR1 SGHDN, CDR2 FVKESK. V was pared by 3 bases and J by 2 bases, with 16 bases between. This chain's CDR3 is CASSHLTGEEQETQYF. The CDR3 nucleotides read TGTGCCAGCAGCCACCTAACGGGAGAGGAACAAGAGACCCAGTACTTC.

A remark on this clone: At the DNA level, this CDR3 is encoded by other sequences in the same sample as well. This chain joins TRBV30 and TRBJ2-3; D uncertain. This CDR3 is built from 13 residues. Germline lookup yields CDR1 GTSNPN and CDR2 SVGIG (reference sequence). V was clipped by 3 bases and J by 1 base, with 8 bases between them. CDR3 DNA: TGTGCCTGGAGACAGTCTCGCACAGATACGCAGTATTTT. It is translated as CAWRQSRTDTQYF.

The chain employs TRBV7-8 and TRBJ2-7, with TRBD2 identical over 12 bases. V lost 10 bases and J lost 1; bases outside the gene matches: 11. Germline CDR1 is SGHVS and CDR2 is FQNEAQ. The CDR3 sequence is 16 residues long. Here the CDR3 reads CATSLAGGLSSYEQYF. CDR3 sequence (DNA): TGTGCCACATCACTAGCGGGAGGCCTTTCTTCCTACGAGCAGTACTTC.

On this clone itself: Different DNA sequences within this sample yield the same CDR3. V usage is TRBV14 and J usage is TRBJ2-5; D might be TRBD2 (6 bases). Looked up from germline, CDR1 is SGHDN and CDR2 is FVKESK. The length of the CDR3 is 16 residues. Trimming pared 3 bases from V and 2 bases from J, leaving 16 bases between. The CDR3 region has the DNA TGTGCCAGCAGCCACTTAACGGGAGAGGAACAAGAGACCCAGTACTTC. Translated: CASSHLTGEEQETQYF.